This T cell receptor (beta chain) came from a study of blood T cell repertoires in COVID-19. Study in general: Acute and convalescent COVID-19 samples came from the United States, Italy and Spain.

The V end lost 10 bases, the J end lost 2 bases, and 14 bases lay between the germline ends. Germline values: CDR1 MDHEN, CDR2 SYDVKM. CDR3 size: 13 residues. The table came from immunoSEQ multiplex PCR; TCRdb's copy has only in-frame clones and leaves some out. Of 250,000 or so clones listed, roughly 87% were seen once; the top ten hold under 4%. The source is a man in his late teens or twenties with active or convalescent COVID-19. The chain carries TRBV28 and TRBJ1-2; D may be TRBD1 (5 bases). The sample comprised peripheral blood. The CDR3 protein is CATMGLTNYGYTF. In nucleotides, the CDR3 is TGTGCCACCATGGGACTTACGAACTATGGCTACACCTTC.